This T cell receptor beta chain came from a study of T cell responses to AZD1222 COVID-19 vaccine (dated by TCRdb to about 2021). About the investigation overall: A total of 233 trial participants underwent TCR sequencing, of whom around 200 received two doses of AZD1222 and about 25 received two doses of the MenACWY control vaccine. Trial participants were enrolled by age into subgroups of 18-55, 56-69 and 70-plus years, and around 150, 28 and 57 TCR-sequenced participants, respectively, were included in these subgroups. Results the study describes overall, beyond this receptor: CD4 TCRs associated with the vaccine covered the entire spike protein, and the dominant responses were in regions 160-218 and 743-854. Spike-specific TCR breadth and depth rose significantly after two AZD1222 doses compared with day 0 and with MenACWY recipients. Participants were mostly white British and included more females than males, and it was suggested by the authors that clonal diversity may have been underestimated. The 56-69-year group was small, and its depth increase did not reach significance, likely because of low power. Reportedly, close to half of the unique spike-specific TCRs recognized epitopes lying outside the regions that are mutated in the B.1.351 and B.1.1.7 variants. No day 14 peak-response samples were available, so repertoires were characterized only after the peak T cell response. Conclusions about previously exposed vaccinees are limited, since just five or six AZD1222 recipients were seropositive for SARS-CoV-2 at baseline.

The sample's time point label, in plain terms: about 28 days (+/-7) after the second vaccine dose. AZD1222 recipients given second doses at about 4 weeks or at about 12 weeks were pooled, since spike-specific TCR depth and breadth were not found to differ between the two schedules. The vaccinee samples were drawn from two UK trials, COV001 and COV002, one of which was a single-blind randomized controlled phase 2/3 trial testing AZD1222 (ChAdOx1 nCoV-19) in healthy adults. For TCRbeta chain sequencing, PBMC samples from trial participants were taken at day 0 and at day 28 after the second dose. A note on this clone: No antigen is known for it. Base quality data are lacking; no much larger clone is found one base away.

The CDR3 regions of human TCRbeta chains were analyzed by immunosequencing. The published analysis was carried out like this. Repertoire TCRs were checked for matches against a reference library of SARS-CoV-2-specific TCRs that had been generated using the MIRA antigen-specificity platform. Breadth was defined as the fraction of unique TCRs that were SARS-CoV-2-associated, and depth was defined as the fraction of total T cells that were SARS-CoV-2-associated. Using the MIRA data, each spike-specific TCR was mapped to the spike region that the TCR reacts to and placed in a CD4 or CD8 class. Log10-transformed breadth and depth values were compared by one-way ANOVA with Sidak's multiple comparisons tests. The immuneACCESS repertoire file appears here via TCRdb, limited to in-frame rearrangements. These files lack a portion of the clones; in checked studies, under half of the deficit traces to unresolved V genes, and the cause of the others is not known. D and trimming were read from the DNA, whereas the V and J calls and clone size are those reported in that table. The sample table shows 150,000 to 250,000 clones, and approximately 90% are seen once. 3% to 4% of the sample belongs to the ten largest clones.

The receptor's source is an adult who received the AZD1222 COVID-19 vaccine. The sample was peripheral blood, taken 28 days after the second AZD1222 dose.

The bases are TGTGCCAGCAGCTCGGAGGGGACGGAGCGCACCGGGGAGCTGTTTTTT. It encodes CASSSEGTERTGELFF. This sequence uses TRBV7-8 and TRBJ2-2; TRBD2 could be the D gene, as 6 bases match. V loses 4 bases, J loses 4 bases, and the germline ends lie 16 bases apart. The CDR3 runs 16 amino acids, cysteine and phenylalanine included. Only the CDR3 DNA stays, 48 bases, in frame from base 1. Sequences SGHVS (CDR1) and FQNEAQ (CDR2) are obtained from the germline V gene.